A single sample is the source of the 16 T cell receptor beta chains below, sequenced in a study of cytomegalovirus exposure and HLA in healthy donors. The PCR ran on 60 Vbeta and 13 Jbeta primers. The repertoire was sequenced with immunoSEQ multiplex PCR; TCRdb's copy has only in-frame clones and lacks some. The sample contains tens of thousands of clones, roughly four fifths of which appear only once. Sequencing was carried out using PBMCs. The source of these receptors is a human donor in good health.

In this sample, this clone turned up a few times. The rearrangement uses TRBV29-1 and TRBJ2-5; possibly TRBD1 for D (5 bases). This CDR3 is 12 amino acids long. Germline CDR1 reads SQVTM; CDR2 reads ANQGSEA. The V end was cut by 4 bases, the J end by 4 bases, with 10 bases between. CDR3 residues: CSVVAGLETQYF. The CDR3 nucleotides are TGCAGCGTTGTGGCAGGGCTAGAGACCCAGTACTTC.

The gene calls are TRBV30 and TRBJ2-7; D remains ambiguous. V dropped 2 bases and J dropped 2 bases, with 13 bases sitting between them. Per germline, CDR1 GTSNPN and CDR2 SVGIG (reference sequence). The CDR3 sequence is 14 residues long. The CDR3 sequence: CAWSQSSHTYEQYF. The CDR3 DNA reads as TGTGCCTGGAGTCAATCTAGTCACACCTACGAGCAGTACTTC.

The chain combines TRBV12-1 with TRBJ2-2; the table's D gene call, TRBD2, was not cross checked with the DNA. TRBV12-1 is termed a pseudogene. The CDR3 is 17 residues long. Here the CDR3 reads CASSSRTSGTNTGELFF. CDR3 in DNA: TGTGCCAGCAGCTCCCGGACTAGCGGGACGAACACCGGGGAGCTGTTTTTT.

The genes are TRBV11-2 and TRBJ2-7, with a possible D match to TRBD1 (5 bases). This CDR3 contains 16 residues. Germline loops: CDR1 SGHAT, CDR2 FQNNGV. Trimming pared 5 bases from V and 2 bases from J, leaving 19 bases between. DNA of the CDR3: TGTGCCAGCAGCCCGCTTGTAGGGCAGGGCCCCTACGAGCAGTACTTC. This sequence encodes CASSPLVGQGPYEQYF.

The rearrangement uses TRBV9 and TRBJ2-3; D gene unclear. Deletions cut 6 bases from V and 3 bases from J, with 23 bases between. This CDR3 has 17 residues. Germline assignment: CDR1 SGDLS and CDR2 YYNGEE. The DNA for the CDR3 is TGTGCCAGCATGATTGGTACTGTGTCTACGTCGACAGATACGCAGTATTTT. The encoded protein is CASMIGTVSTSTDTQYF.

The chain carries TRBV7-2 and TRBJ2-2; 14 nucleotides match TRBD2. The junction had 3 bases not matched to a gene; V was cut back by 4 bases and J by 2 bases. Germline V CDR1 and CDR2: SGHTA, FQGNSA. The CDR3 consists of 17 residues. CDR3 sequence: CASSSGTSGRNTGELFF. As DNA, the CDR3 is TGTGCCAGCAGCTCCGGGACTAGCGGGAGAAACACCGGGGAGCTGTTTTTT.

V usage is TRBV7-8 and J usage is TRBJ1-2; D is possibly TRBD1 (5 bases). Per the germline V gene, CDR1 is SGHVS and CDR2 is FQNEAQ. The V gene lost 3 bases and the J gene lost 7 bases, with 12 bases spanning the gap. The CDR3 runs to 13 residues. The DNA for the CDR3 is TGTGCCAGCAGCTTGGGGCGAACCCGTGGCTACACCTTC. As protein: CASSLGRTRGYTF.

This clone was seen just once. This rearrangement joins TRBV27 to TRBJ2-7, with TRBD2 matching over 7 bases. The CDR3 totals 17 residues. Germline CDR1 and CDR2: MNHEY and SMNVEV (reference sequence). J was trimmed by 7 bases and V by 6 bases; bases with no gene match: 21. CDR3 loop: CASSVLGGTKPLREQYF. DNA of the CDR3: TGTGCCAGCAGCGTTTTGGGAGGGACTAAACCTTTACGGGAGCAGTACTTC.

This sequence joins TRBV20-1 and TRBJ1-1; D call uncertain. V lost 2 bases and J 10 bases, leaving 11 bases between the germline ends. The CDR3 has 11 residues. Germline assignment: CDR1 DFQATT and CDR2 SNEGSKA (reference sequence). Written as DNA, the CDR3 is TGCAGTGCTAGACAGGACTCGGTAGCTTTCTTT. Protein product: CSARQDSVAFF.

The CDR3 reads CASSVLPRREGEQYF. CDR3 sequence (DNA): TGTGCCAGCTCAGTCCTTCCTAGGCGGGAAGGCGAGCAGTACTTC. This chain connects TRBV18 to TRBJ2-7; weak D call: TRBD2 (6 bases). The germline V and J ends were trimmed by 5 bases and 6 bases, with 20 bases remaining between them. The CDR3 length is 15 residues. Germline-derived CDR1 and CDR2 are KGHSH and LQKENI.

The chain carries TRBV28 and TRBJ2-7; 7 nucleotides agree with TRBD2. V gave up 5 bases and J gave up 6 bases; unmatched junction bases: 16. The CDR3 length is 16 residues. CDR1 and CDR2 from the germline V gene are MDHEN and SYDVKM. The CDR3 sequence is CASSPFSRQRGTEQYF. CDR3 bases: TGTGCCAGCAGTCCCTTTTCACGACAGCGGGGTACCGAGCAGTACTTC. Based on the CDR3 plus reference TRBV28 and TRBJ2-7, the full variable domain is DVKVTQSSRYLVKRTGEKVFLECVQDMDHENMFWYRQDPGLGLRLIYFSYDVKMKEKGDIPEGYSVSREKKERFSLILESASTNQTSMYLCASSPFSRQRGTEQYFGPGTRLTVT.

The V and J genes are TRBV5-1 and TRBJ1-2; D is uncertain. Trimming took 0 bases from V and 4 from J, leaving 16 bases between them. There are 16 residues in the CDR3. The germline V gene encodes CDR1 SGHRS and CDR2 YFSETQ. The CDR3 protein is CASSLAPGGDIYGYTF. The CDR3 nucleotides are TGCGCCAGCAGCTTGGCCCCAGGCGGGGATATCTATGGCTACACCTTC.

This chain links TRBV5-1 with TRBJ1-2; D possibly corresponds to TRBD1 (5 bases). Germline-derived CDR1 and CDR2 are SGHRS and YFSETQ. The CDR3 sequence is 14 residues long. The V gene lost 3 bases and the J gene lost 4 bases, with 13 bases spanning the gap. The CDR3 nucleotides are TGCGCCAGCAGCTCCATCGGGGGGGGCTATGGCTACACCTTC. Amino acids: CASSSIGGGYGYTF.

Comments on this clone: One junction end does not reproduce the germline sequence, and a read error may be involved. This sequence joins TRBV7-7 and TRBJ2-2, with 7 positions matching TRBD1. The CDR3 is 15 residues long. Germline lookup yields CDR1 SSHAT and CDR2 FNYEAQ (reference sequence). CDR3 sequence (DNA): TGTGCTAGCAGCCGTGGGACAGCTCAAACCGGGGAGCTGTTTTTT. It translates to CASSRGTAQTGELFF. The whole variable domain, remainder taken from reference TRBV7-7 and TRBJ2-2, is GAGVSQSPRYKVTKRGQDVTLRCDPISSHATLYWYQQALGQGPEFLTYFNYEAQPDKSGLPSDRFSAERPEGSISTLTIQRTEQRDSAMYRCASSRGTAQTGELFFGEGSRLTVL.

V gene TRBV7-9 combines with J gene TRBJ1-2; no clear D gene. The CDR3 sequence is 14 residues long. Germline V CDR1 and CDR2: SEHNR, FQNEAQ (reference sequence). Between the trimmed V and J ends, which lost 2 bases and 4 bases, there was a span of 11 bases. Here the CDR3 DNA reads TGTGCCAGCAGCTTATCTCGAGGACTCTATGGCTACACCTTC. Translating it yields CASSLSRGLYGYTF.

The gene calls are TRBV2 and TRBJ2-4; perhaps TRBD1 as D (6 bases). V was shortened by 6 bases and J by 8 bases, with 14 bases between the two germline ends. This CDR3 comprises 13 residues. Germline CDR1 is SNHLY and CDR2 is FYNNEI. CDR3 DNA: TGTGCCAGCAGACAGGACAGTGAGGACATTCAGTACTTC. Translation: CASRQDSEDIQYF.